Each of the 27 T cell receptor beta chains below was sequenced from the same sample in a study of T cells expressing NK-cell markers. Reanalyzing the 5' RACE reads, TCRdb keeps one entry per CDR3 protein, without DNA. With under 500,000 distinct CDR3 sequences in the sample, the ten largest clones hold 6% to 9.5%. Sequencing input: blood T cells: a sorted CD56 or NKG2C T cell subset, CD4+ or CD8+ T cells, or bulk PBMC T cells (not recorded which). The receptors were sampled from a woman between 18 and 70 years old in good health.

This chain connects TRBV7-9 to TRBJ1-2; TCRdb selects TRBD1, and the lack of DNA leaves this call unchecked. Germline V CDR1 and CDR2: SEHNR, FQNEAQ (reference sequence). There are 15 residues in the CDR3. CDR3 residues: CASSPPQGGKYGYTF.

V is TRBV11-2 and J is TRBJ2-1; without DNA, the TCRdb call of TRBD2 cannot be checked. The CDR3 totals 13 residues. CDR1 and CDR2 from the germline V gene are SGHAT and FQNNGV. Here the CDR3 reads CASSTALGNEQFF.

This sequence joins TRBV6-2 or TRBV6-3 and TRBJ2-3; TCRdb gives TRBD1 as the D gene, but with no DNA this cannot be confirmed. Germline CDR1 MNHEY, CDR2 SVGEGT. This CDR3 spans 16 amino acids. The CDR3 here is CASSYSDRGAQDTQYF.

The rearrangement joins TRBV28 to TRBJ2-5; TCRdb's D call of TRBD1 is untestable without DNA. Per the germline V gene, CDR1 is MDHEN and CDR2 is SYDVKM. The CDR3 is 14 amino acids. CDR3 loop: CASSTGGWQETQYF.

CDR3 residues: CATSRSPSGREDTQYF. This chain joins TRBV15 and TRBJ2-3; TCRdb names TRBD2, which stays unverified in the absence of DNA. Germline values: CDR1 LNHNV, CDR2 YYDKDF (reference sequence). The CDR3 extends over 16 amino acids.

The chain uses TRBV20-1 and TRBJ1-5. Germline CDR1 and CDR2: DFQATT and SNEGSKA (reference sequence). The CDR3 runs 15 residues. The CDR3 sequence is CSARGGGTYNQPQHF.

The chain links TRBV6-1 to TRBJ1-6; as DNA is missing, the TRBD1 call by TCRdb cannot be tested. The CDR3 runs 13 residues. Germline assignment: CDR1 MNHNS and CDR2 SASEGT. The CDR3 loop reads CASSEMTGGSLHF.

This CDR3 reads CASNPGGGAFYEQYF. J is TRBJ2-7 and V is TRBV12-3 or TRBV12-4; TCRdb returns TRBD2, unconfirmable since there is no DNA. The CDR3 is made up of 15 amino acids.

This chain connects TRBV7-9 to TRBJ2-7; the TCRdb call, TRBD2, lacks DNA for checking. The CDR3 totals 14 residues. CDR1 is SEHNR, CDR2 FQNEAQ, per germline (reference sequence). The CDR3 is CASSAMPSGGEQYF. The complete variable domain, with remaining parts taken from reference TRBV7-9 and TRBJ2-7, reads DTGVSQNPRHKITKRGQNVTFRCDPISEHNRLYWYRQTLGQGPEFLTYFQNEAQLEKSRLLSDRFSAERPKGSFSTLEIQRTEQGDSAMYLCASSAMPSGGEQYFGPGTRLTVT.

The chain recombines TRBV7-2 with TRBJ2-7; checking the TCRdb D call of TRBD1 is not possible without DNA. The CDR3 runs 14 residues. The germline V gene has CDR1 SGHTA and CDR2 FQGNSA. The CDR3 is CASSLDWQGYEQYF.

This chain connects TRBV9 to TRBJ1-1. The germline V gene encodes CDR1 SGDLS and CDR2 YYNGEE. This CDR3 region has 13 residues. The CDR3 reads CASSVAGGVEAFF.

This chain joins TRBV11-2 and TRBJ2-1; TCRdb lists TRBD1, though no DNA is available to test this call. Germline assignment: CDR1 SGHAT and CDR2 FQNNGV. The CDR3 has 19 residues. CDR3 protein: CASSLGWRGGPPQYNEQFF. The entire variable domain, with the rest obtained from reference TRBV11-2 and TRBJ2-1, is as follows: EAGVAQSPRYKIIEKRQSVAFWCNPISGHATLYWYQQILGQGPKLLIQFQNNGVVDDSQLPKDRFSAERLKGVDSTLKIQPAKLEDSAVYLCASSLGWRGGPPQYNEQFFGPGTRLTVL.

The chain combines TRBV18 with TRBJ2-5; TCRdb names TRBD1, which stays unverified in the absence of DNA. This CDR3 spans 16 amino acids. Looked up from germline, CDR1 is KGHSH and CDR2 is LQKENI. The CDR3 here is CASSPPVSGAGETQYF.

This rearrangement joins TRBV6-2 or TRBV6-3 to TRBJ2-1; TCRdb designates TRBD2, a call that cannot be tested without DNA. There are 15 residues in the CDR3. The germline CDR1 and CDR2 sequences are MNHEY and SVGEGT. This chain's CDR3 is CASSTRTSGTAEQFF.

The V and J genes are TRBV18 and TRBJ2-5; TCRdb outputs TRBD2, but without DNA this stays unchecked. Germline CDR1 is KGHSH and CDR2 is LQKENI. The CDR3 has 15 amino acids. The CDR3 protein is CASSPPGTSQETQYF.

The rearrangement joins TRBV18 to TRBJ2-1; TCRdb proposes TRBD1, but this gene call is untestable without DNA. The germline CDR1 and CDR2 sequences are KGHSH and LQKENI. The CDR3 contains 16 residues. CDR3 sequence: CASSPPRGQGNDEQFF.

This sequence joins TRBV2 and TRBJ1-6. The CDR3 is 16 residues long. Per germline, CDR1 SNHLY and CDR2 FYNNEI. CDR3 in amino acids: CASRSPALIDNSPLHF.

The CDR3 is CASSHVGNEQFF. The genes are TRBV4-1 and TRBJ2-1. Germline CDR1 and CDR2: MGHRA and YSYEKL. This CDR3 contains 12 residues.

The V and J genes are TRBV15 and TRBJ2-5; TCRdb's D call, TRBD1, is unchecked because there is no DNA. From germline, CDR1 is LNHNV and CDR2 YYDKDF (reference sequence). This CDR3 has 16 amino acids. CDR3 sequence reads: CATSRDLLAGATPFVF.

The chain carries TRBV7-2 and TRBJ2-1; TCRdb's assignment of TRBD2 cannot be checked, as there is no DNA. The CDR3 has 15 amino acids. The germline V gene has CDR1 SGHTA and CDR2 FQGNSA. The CDR3 sequence: CASSYLAVSYNEQFF.

This rearrangement joins TRBV4-3 to TRBJ2-1. The CDR3 runs to 15 residues. Per the germline V gene, CDR1 is LGHNA and CDR2 is YSLEER. CDR3 amino acids: CASSQADSSYNEQFF.

This chain's CDR3 is CSAQQGASGHGTYNEQFF. The chain couples TRBV29-1 to TRBJ2-1; TCRdb's D gene call, TRBD1, goes unchecked for lack of DNA. The CDR3 totals 18 residues. Germline V lookup: CDR1 SQVTM, CDR2 ANQGSEA.

The rearrangement links TRBV27 to TRBJ1-2; with no DNA, the TCRdb D assignment of TRBD1 cannot be verified. Germline V CDR1 and CDR2: MNHEY, SMNVEV (reference sequence). This CDR3 is 14 amino acids long. The chain's CDR3 is CASSFGGAGYGYTF.

The V and J genes are TRBV19 and TRBJ2-2; lacking DNA, the TRBD1 call made by TCRdb goes unchecked. Germline CDR1 and CDR2: LNHDA and SQIVND (reference sequence). The CDR3 totals 13 residues. The CDR3 here is CASSGGGTGELFF.

The rearrangement uses TRBV11-2 and TRBJ2-6; TCRdb indicates TRBD2, and absent DNA this call remains unverified. From germline, CDR1 is SGHAT and CDR2 FQNNGV. CDR3 length: 18 residues. The CDR3 sequence is CASSLEASGHSGANVLTF.

The chain joins TRBV20-1 to TRBJ1-1; TCRdb's assignment of TRBD1 cannot be checked, as there is no DNA. CDR1 is DFQATT and CDR2 is SNEGSKA in the germline V gene (reference sequence). This CDR3 has 13 residues. The CDR3: CSANPSGTYGAFF.

The J gene is TRBJ2-1, the V gene TRBV19; the TRBD2 assignment by TCRdb is unverifiable without DNA. Germline-derived CDR1 and CDR2 are LNHDA and SQIVND (reference sequence). CDR3 length equals 15 residues. The CDR3 reads CASSSSGSGYNEQFF.